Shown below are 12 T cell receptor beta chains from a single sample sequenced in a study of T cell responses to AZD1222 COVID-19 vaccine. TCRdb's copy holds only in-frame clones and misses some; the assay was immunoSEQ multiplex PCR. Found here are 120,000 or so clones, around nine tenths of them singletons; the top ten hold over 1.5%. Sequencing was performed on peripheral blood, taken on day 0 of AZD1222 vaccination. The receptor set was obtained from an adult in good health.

The CDR3: CASSTRTSGRERGNEQYV. CDR3 DNA sequence: TGTGCCAGCAGCACACGGACTAGCGGGAGGGAGAGGGGAAACGAGCAGTACGTC. The chain carries TRBV21-1 and TRBJ2-7; TRBD2 is the table's D call and was not checked against the DNA. TRBV21-1 is reported as a pseudogene. The CDR3 is 18 amino acids.

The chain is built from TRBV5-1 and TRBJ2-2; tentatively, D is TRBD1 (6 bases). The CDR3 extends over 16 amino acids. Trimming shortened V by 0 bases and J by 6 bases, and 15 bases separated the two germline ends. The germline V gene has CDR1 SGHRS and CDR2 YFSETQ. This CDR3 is CASSLAPGVVPGELFF. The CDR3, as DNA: TGCGCCAGCAGCTTGGCCCCAGGGGTGGTTCCCGGGGAGCTGTTTTTT.

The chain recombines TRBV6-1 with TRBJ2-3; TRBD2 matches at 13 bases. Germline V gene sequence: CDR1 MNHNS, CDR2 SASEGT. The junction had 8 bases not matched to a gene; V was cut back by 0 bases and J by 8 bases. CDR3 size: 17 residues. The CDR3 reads CASSEATGLAGKVTQYF. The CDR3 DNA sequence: TGTGCCAGCAGTGAAGCCACGGGACTAGCGGGGAAGGTTACGCAGTATTTT.

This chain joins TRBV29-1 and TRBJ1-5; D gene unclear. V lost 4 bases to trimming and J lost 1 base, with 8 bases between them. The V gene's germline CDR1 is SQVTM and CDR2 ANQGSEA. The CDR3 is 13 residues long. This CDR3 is CSVGGGSNQPQHF. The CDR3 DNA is TGCAGCGTTGGGGGAGGGAGCAATCAGCCCCAGCATTTT.

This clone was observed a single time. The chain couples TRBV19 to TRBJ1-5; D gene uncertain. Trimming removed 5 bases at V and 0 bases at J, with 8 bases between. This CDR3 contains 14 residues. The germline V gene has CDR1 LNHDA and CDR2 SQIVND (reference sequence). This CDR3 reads CASSSESSNQPQHF. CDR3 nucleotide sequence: TGTGCCAGTAGTTCTGAAAGTAGCAATCAGCCCCAGCATTTT.

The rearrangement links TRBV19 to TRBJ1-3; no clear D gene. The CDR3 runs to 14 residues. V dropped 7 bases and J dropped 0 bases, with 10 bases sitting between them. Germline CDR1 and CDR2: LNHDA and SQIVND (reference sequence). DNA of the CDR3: TGTGCCAGTACCCAGATTAGCTCTGGAAACACCATATATTTT. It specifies CASTQISSGNTIYF.

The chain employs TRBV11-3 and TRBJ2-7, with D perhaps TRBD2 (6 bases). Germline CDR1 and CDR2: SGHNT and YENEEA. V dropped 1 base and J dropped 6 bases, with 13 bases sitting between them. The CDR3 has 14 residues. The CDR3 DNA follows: TGTGCCAGCAGCTTAGCGGCTGGGGGGTTCGAGCAGTACGTC. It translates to CASSLAAGGFEQYV.

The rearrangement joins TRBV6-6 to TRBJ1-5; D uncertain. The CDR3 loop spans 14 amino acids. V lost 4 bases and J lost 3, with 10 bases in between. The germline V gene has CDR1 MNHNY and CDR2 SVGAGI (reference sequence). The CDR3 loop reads CASSFDLANQPQHF. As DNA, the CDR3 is TGTGCCAGCAGTTTCGACCTAGCCAATCAGCCCCAGCATTTT.

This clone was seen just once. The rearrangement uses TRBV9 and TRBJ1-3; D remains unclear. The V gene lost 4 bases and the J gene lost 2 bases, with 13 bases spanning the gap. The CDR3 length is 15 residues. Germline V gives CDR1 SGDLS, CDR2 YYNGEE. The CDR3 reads CASSPYHGAGNTIYF. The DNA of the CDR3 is TGTGCCAGCAGCCCCTACCACGGAGCTGGAAACACCATATATTTT.

The CDR3 reads CASSFGTWGYTF. Here the CDR3 DNA reads TGTGCCAGCAGTTTCGGGACCTGGGGCTACACCTTC. The chain links TRBV12-3 or TRBV12-4 to TRBJ1-2; tentative D call: TRBD1 (5 bases). Trimming left V 3 bases short and J 8 bases short, with 10 bases between. The CDR3 is 12 residues long.

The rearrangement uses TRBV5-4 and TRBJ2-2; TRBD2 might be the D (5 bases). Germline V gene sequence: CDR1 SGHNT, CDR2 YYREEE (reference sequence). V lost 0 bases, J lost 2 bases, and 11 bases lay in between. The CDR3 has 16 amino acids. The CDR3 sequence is CASSLGADLNTGELFF. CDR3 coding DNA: TGTGCCAGCAGCTTGGGAGCGGACTTAAACACCGGGGAGCTGTTTTTT.

CDR3 amino acids: CASSLMTTNTEAFF. In DNA form, the CDR3 reads TGTGCCAGCAGCTTGATGACAACAAACACTGAAGCTTTCTTT. This chain joins TRBV5-5 and TRBJ1-1; D ambiguous. The CDR3 sequence is 14 residues long. Trimming removed 1 base from V and 2 bases from J, with 9 bases in between. Germline values: CDR1 SGHKS, CDR2 YYEKEE (reference sequence).